The TCR beta chain under discussion was sequenced for a study of identical twins (dated by TCRdb to about 2016). For the wider study: To test whether fetal clonotypes persist, this study deep-sequenced TCR alpha and beta repertoires from monozygotic twins, from unrelated adults of various ages, and from cord blood. To rule out contamination, replicate twin experiments were performed at different times with different library preparation protocols. The study at large found these results: The excess sharing between twins in beta out-of-frame sequences was weaker because fewer shared sequences reduced the signal-to-noise ratio. Because the same donors could not be followed over many years, the conclusions relied on cross-sectional statistical analysis. Abundant cord blood beta clonotypes carried fewer insertions; young adult naive repertoires showed a weaker similar trend, while memory repertoires showed none. Invariant T cells such as MAIT and iNKT could partly confound zero-insertion analyses, although diverse VJ usage argued against such confounding for most clonotypes. Compared with coincidental sharing between unrelated individuals, out-of-frame TCR alpha sequences shared between twins showed an excess of sequences with low generation probability. Out-of-frame TCR alpha sharing in monozygotic twins was systematically underestimated by recombination models, whereas sharing between unrelated individuals was in agreement with the recombination models.

CDR1 is given as MGHRA and CDR2 as YSYEKL, both from the germline V gene. Including the terminal cysteine and phenylalanine, the CDR3 comprises 14 residues. Solely the CDR3 DNA is kept, with 42 bases framed from the first base. Only healthy Caucasian donors were included. Comments on this clonotype: The target of this receptor is not known. No much larger clonotype is one base removed from it; base qualities were not supplied.

The library was prepared using 5' RACE. The sequencing machine was an Illumina HiSeq 2000. Template switching added a universal primer binding site, and the final cDNA carried a unique molecular identifier that allowed TCR cDNA molecules to be counted accurately. First-strand cDNA for TCR alpha and beta chains was synthesized from specific primers in the conserved constant-segment region. Each cDNA library was double barcoded, with a SMART-Mk sample barcode plus Illumina barcodes, to control for contamination. Two successive PCR steps introduced TruSeq adapter sequences along with Illumina sample barcodes. The Illumina HiSeq platform was used with custom primers to sequence TCR alpha and beta cDNA libraries. The original pipeline was this. Unique molecular identifiers were extracted from raw reads with MiGEC, and CDR3 positions were determined with MiXCR. Recombination models were inferred per individual with the repgenHMM and IGoR tools using an EM algorithm. Shared clonotype analysis was performed with the tcR package in R, normalizing sharing by the product of cloneset sizes. To study raw recombination free of thymic and clonal selection effects, out-of-frame nonproductive sequences were analyzed. TCRdb itself trimmed the public reads at Q25 with fastp, ran MiXCR and retained productive beta chains. All rows with the same CDR3 protein become a single entry with the most common DNA and genes. These V and J calls originate from TCRdb's pipeline instead of the authors' own analysis. The sample table records 1.5 million to 2 million distinct CDR3 sequences; around a third of these occur just once. 0.25% to 0.3% of the sample comes from the top ten.

This clonotype originated in a newborn girl in good health. The chain is made from TRBV4-1 and TRBJ2-1, and perhaps TRBD2 as D gene, on 5 matching bases. The better agreement between TRBJ2-7 and the DNA end casts doubt on the J call. Input material: cord blood. For the CDR3, the sequence is CASSQRSGYNEQYF. The DNA reads TGCGCCAGCAGCCAACGAAGCGGCTACAATGAGCAGTACTTC.